The rows below give T cell receptor beta chains drawn from one sample of a study of immune reconstitution after stem cell transplant in scleroderma. TCRdb redid the calling of the RT-PCR reads with MiXCR, one entry per CDR3 protein. The data hold 1,500 or so distinct CDR3 sequences, with 14% observed a single time. This specimen was taken before or after autologous hematopoietic stem cell transplantation (not recorded which). All receptors come from a female donor with systemic sclerosis. Each CDR3 is given with its conserved first and last residue. D genes are given only for firm matches. Some rows have no size entry. The others give once, few or many, or a class for an expanded clone.

cdr3_length d_call j_call v_call clone_size cdr3_nt cdr3_aa
14 TRBD2 TRBJ2-3 TRBV6-5 medium-sized TGTGCCAGCAGTACTAGCGGGGGGCAAGATACGCAGTATTTT CASSTSGGQDTQYF
13 . TRBJ2-5 TRBV27 few TGTGCCAGCAGTATGCGGTGGCAAGAGACCCAGTACTTC CASSMRWQETQYF
17 . TRBJ2-1 TRBV7-7 . TGTGCCAGCAGGATGGCCCTGAGCAGGGTATTAGTCAATGAGCAGTTCTTC CASRMALSRVLVNEQFF
15 TRBD1 TRBJ1-6 TRBV5-6 . TGTGCCAGCAGCCCAGGGGGACGGATTAATTCACCCCTCCACTTT CASSPGGRINSPLHF
13 . TRBJ1-2 TRBV4-1 large TGCGCCAGCAGCCAAGAGGGAGGTGTCGGCTACACCTTC CASSQEGGVGYTF
15 TRBD1 TRBJ2-2 TRBV5-1 large TGCGCCAGCAGCCCCCAGACAGGGGGCACCGGGGAGCTGTTTTTT CASSPQTGGTGELFF
15 TRBD1 TRBJ2-3 TRBV20-1 large TGCAGTGCTAGCCCGGGACAGGGGAGGGCAGATACGCAGTATTTT CSASPGQGRADTQYF
16 TRBD2 TRBJ2-1 TRBV20-1 large TGCAGTGTTTACTCCGGGACTAGCGGGGGGAGGAATGAGCAGTTCTTC CSVYSGTSGGRNEQFF
13 . TRBJ1-5 TRBV7-6 medium-sized TGTGCCAGCAGCCCCAACCCCGATCAGCCCCAGCATTTT CASSPNPDQPQHF
14 . TRBJ1-5 TRBV7-6 few TGTGCCAGCAGCTTAGACAGGGATCATCAGCCCCAGCATTTT CASSLDRDHQPQHF
15 . TRBJ1-1 TRBV5-1 few TGCGCCAGCAGCGCCTCCAATAGGCGGAACACTGAAGCTTTCTTT CASSASNRRNTEAFF
13 . TRBJ1-5 TRBV5-1 few TGCGCCAGCAGCTTGAGCCGGGATGGGCCCCAGCATTTT CASSLSRDGPQHF
13 . TRBJ1-2 TRBV15 medium-sized TGTGCCACCAGCAGAGGGGGAGGATATGGCTACACCTTC CATSRGGGYGYTF
15 TRBD1 TRBJ2-1 TRBV5-5 . TGTGCCAGCAAGTTTTGGTCAGGGGGAAACGATGAGCAGTTCTTC CASKFWSGGNDEQFF
13 TRBD2 TRBJ2-3 TRBV20-1 medium-sized TGCAGTGCGCGCGGGGGGGCTCTTGATACGCAGTATTTT CSARGGALDTQYF
18 TRBD1 TRBJ1-1 TRBV7-9 . TGTGCCAGCAGCTCTACCTGGGGGGGCCACAGGGGGAACACTGAAGCTTTCTTT CASSSTWGGHRGNTEAFF
13 . TRBJ1-1 TRBV5-6 large TGTGCCAGCAGCTTGGGGGGGAACACTGAAGCTTTCTTT CASSLGGNTEAFF
15 . TRBJ1-3 TRBV18 medium-sized TGTGCCAGCTCACCAGACCTGCTCTCTGGAAACACCATATATTTT CASSPDLLSGNTIYF
13 . TRBJ1-1 TRBV6-6 . TGTGCCAGCAGTTACGAAGGGGACACTGAAGCTTTCTTT CASSYEGDTEAFF
11 . TRBJ2-1 TRBV29-1 . TGCAGCGTTGAAGCCCCTGGACCGCAGTTCTTC CSVEAPGPQFF
13 . TRBJ2-3 TRBV2 . TGTGCCAGCAGTGCAGAAGAGGGAAATACGCAGTATTTT CASSAEEGNTQYF
14 . TRBJ1-1 TRBV7-2 medium-sized TGTGCCAGCAGCCCTCAGGGAGGTGGAACTGAAGCTTTCTTT CASSPQGGGTEAFF
17 . TRBJ1-1 TRBV6-2/TRBV6-3 few TGTGCCAGCAGTTACGATCGCCCAGGGGTTAAGGACACTGAAGCTTTCTTT CASSYDRPGVKDTEAFF
13 . TRBJ2-7 TRBV20-1 medium-sized TGCAGTGCCCTCCCCTTGGACAGCTACGAGCAGTACTTC CSALPLDSYEQYF
15 TRBD1 TRBJ2-5 TRBV5-1 few TGCGCCAGCAGCCCGGTGACAGGGGTAGTCGAGACCCAGTACTTC CASSPVTGVVETQYF
15 TRBD1 TRBJ2-3 TRBV5-4 medium-sized TGTGCCAGCAGCTTCCCGGGACAGGGGGCAGATACGCAGTATTTT CASSFPGQGADTQYF
13 . TRBJ2-7 TRBV10-2 few TGCGCCAGCAGTGAGTTCGCCAGGGACGAGCAGTACTTC CASSEFARDEQYF
16 TRBD1 TRBJ2-2 TRBV20-1 medium-sized TGCAGTGCTCCGAAGCCGGGACAGAGTATCACCGGGGAGCTGTTTTTT CSAPKPGQSITGELFF
15 . TRBJ1-6 TRBV5-1 few TGCGCCAGCAGCTGGATGGCAGTGGGTCATTCACCCCTCCACTTT CASSWMAVGHSPLHF
14 . TRBJ2-7 TRBV6-5 . TGTGCCAGCAGCACCACAGGGTCCCTGTACGAGCAGTACTTC CASSTTGSLYEQYF
16 . TRBJ1-3 TRBV20-1 few TGCAGTGCTAGAGATCGGACAGTACTCTCTGGAAACACCATATATTTT CSARDRTVLSGNTIYF
15 TRBD2 TRBJ2-3 TRBV5-1 . TGCGCCAGCAGCTATTATAGCGGGAGGACAGATACGCAGTATTTT CASSYYSGRTDTQYF
15 . TRBJ2-2 TRBV29-1 medium-sized TGCAGCGTTGAAAGGGCTAGTGCGGGCGCCGGGGAGCTGTTTTTT CSVERASAGAGELFF
13 . TRBJ2-3 TRBV4-2 medium-sized TGTGCCAGCAGCCAAGATTTGCAGGATACGCAGTATTTT CASSQDLQDTQYF
14 . TRBJ2-5 TRBV12-3/TRBV12-4 large TGTGCCAGCAGTTTGCTCGGGAAACAAGAGACCCAGTACTTC CASSLLGKQETQYF